The present TCR beta chain was sequenced within a study of T cells after somatic rescue of genetic block. Sequencing was performed with immunoSEQ multiplex PCR; in TCRdb, only in-frame clones are kept and a portion is missing. The sample lists about 120,000 clones; about nine tenths were seen once. With V trimmed by 4 bases and J by 3 bases, 10 bases remained unmatched. The CDR3 contains 16 residues. The V gene's germline CDR1 is ENHRY and CDR2 SYGVKD. This clone was recorded once. The source is a woman under 30. The chain has TRBV10-3 and TRBJ2-3, with TRBD2 identical over 7 bases. Sequencing used peripheral blood mononuclear cells (PBMCs). CDR3 region: CAISASLAAETDTQYF. The DNA of the CDR3 is TGTGCCATCAGTGCTTCCCTAGCGGCTGAAACAGATACGCAGTATTTT.